This T cell receptor (beta chain) was found in a study of T-cell memory formation after mild COVID-19. Looking at the study overall: TCR clustering was largely donor specific. Study-wide points: Cross-reactive memory appears to have joined, as suggested by some responding clones showing up in pre-infection memory. Shrinking CD4+ clones were chiefly CM and EM; CD8+ ones were chiefly EMRA.

5'RACE with constant-segment primers built TCRalpha and TCRbeta cDNA libraries with UMIs. Each CDR3 protein gets one entry after TCRdb re-called the 5' RACE reads with MiXCR. The sample holds 85,000 to 130,000 distinct CDR3 sequences, approximately 10% seen once. This clonotype has only one observation. Its antigen remains unknown. Sequencing used PBMCs or a T cell subset sorted from them (not recorded which). The TCR originated in a man younger than 30 who had mild COVID-19 (a few samples of this study predate the infection). Cell type and time point are not known.

The DNA of the CDR3 is TGTGCCAGCAGCCAAGTGACCAGGGGTGGGGAGCAGTACTTC. It is translated as CASSQVTRGGEQYF. The V gene is TRBV14, the J gene TRBJ2-7, with D maybe TRBD1 (6 bases). V was clipped by 1 base and J by 7 bases, with 14 bases between them. This CDR3 has 14 amino acids. Germline V gene lookup returns CDR1 SGHDN and CDR2 FVKESK.